Ten or more counts support the clone carrying this T cell receptor beta chain. What it binds is unknown. This sample stems from a study of T cells in Graves' hyperthyroidism and ophthalmopathy. At the level of the study: Peripheral blood was taken when the disease was first diagnosed, before any treatment began. Overall study findings and caveats: Most expanded thyroid clonotypes above 0.001 also appeared in blood. From stable hyperthyroidism, ophthalmopathy was separated by a 13 V-J model.

Amplification targeted TCR beta CDR3 regions from RNA transcripts. TCR CDR3 underwent first-round RT-PCR with the HTBI primer set. TCRdb re-analysed the multiplex PCR reads in MiXCR, keeping a single row per CDR3 protein. The sample lists under 750,000 distinct CDR3 sequences, about 19% seen once, with about a sixth in the top ten. Trimming cost V 4 bases and J 5 bases; bases outside gene matches: 7. Per the germline V gene, CDR1 is LGHDT and CDR2 is YNNKEL (reference sequence). The CDR3 is 16 amino acids. Fresh peripheral blood, 7.5 to 10 ml, yielded the PBMCs. The chain links TRBV3-1 to TRBJ2-1; 11 bases agree with TRBD2. The TCR comes from a woman aged 45 to 65 with Graves' hyperthyroidism that later progressed to Graves' ophthalmopathy. Sequencing was done on a sample of blood. The CDR3 DNA sequence: TGTGCCAGCAGCCCCCCACGTAGCGGGGGGGACAATGAGCAGTTCTTC. Protein: CASSPPRSGGDNEQFF.